A selection of T cell receptor beta chains follows, all from one sample in a study of shared clonotypes between healthy human individuals. Assay used: immunoSEQ multiplex PCR; TCRdb lists only in-frame clones, some missing. Among 2 million to 2.5 million clones listed, 90% to 97% were seen once. The specimen was naive CD4+ T cells sorted from blood. All receptors derive from a man in his late teens or twenties in good health. CDR3s include the opening cysteine and the closing phenylalanine or tryptophan. A D gene is named only where the DNA matches it firmly. The listing skips clone size in some rows; elsewhere it reads once, few, many or a size class.

cdr3_nt cdr3_aa d_call v_call clone_size j_call
TGTGCCAGCTCAGATCCGGGACGGAGCCCCTACGAGCAGTACTTC CASSDPGRSPYEQYF NA TRBV18 NA TRBJ2-7
TGCGCCAGCAGCCAACAGGGGGGTAAAGAGACCCAGTACTTC CASSQQGGKETQYF NA TRBV4-1 NA TRBJ2-5
TGTGCCAGCAGTGAATGGTCAGGGGGCGCGGGTCAGCCCCAGCATTTT CASSEWSGGAGQPQHF TRBD1 TRBV6-1 NA TRBJ1-5
TGTGCCTGGACGCCGGGACTCACGAGCTCCTACGAGCAGTACTTC CAWTPGLTSSYEQYF NA TRBV30 few TRBJ2-7
TGTGCCAGCAGCTCAACGGACCTTCAGGCCAAAAACATTCAGTACTTC CASSSTDLQAKNIQYF NA TRBV5-4 NA TRBJ2-4
TGTGCCAGCACGTCCGAGGGCTACGAGCAGTACTTC CASTSEGYEQYF NA TRBV2 NA TRBJ2-7
TGTGCCTGTTCTCCGGACATTTACGACGAGCAGTACTTC CACSPDIYDEQYF NA TRBV30 once TRBJ2-7
TGCGCCAGCAGCTTGGATCCCGGGACACGGGATGAGTTCTTC CASSLDPGTRDEFF NA TRBV5-1 NA TRBJ2-1
TGCGCCAGCAGTTCCCGGGTCGGCACCGGGGAGCTGTTTTTT CASSSRVGTGELFF NA TRBV5-1 NA TRBJ2-2
TGTGCCAGCAGCCCAAGTGGGAGGGCAGAGACCCAGTACTTC CASSPSGRAETQYF TRBD2 TRBV7-3 NA TRBJ2-5
TGTGCCAGCAGCCTCCGAGGGGGGCGAAACAATGAGCAGTTCTTC CASSLRGGRNNEQFF NA TRBV7-2 NA TRBJ2-1
TGCGCCAGCAGCTCGGGCCCCGGGCGAGACGCCTACAATGAGCAGTTCTTC CASSSGPGRDAYNEQFF NA TRBV5-1 NA TRBJ2-1
TGTGCCAGCAGTACCCCGGGGAACACCATATATTTT CASSTPGNTIYF NA TRBV28 NA TRBJ1-3
TGTGCCTGGAGTGCGGGACTAGCCCACGAGCAGTACTTC CAWSAGLAHEQYF TRBD2 TRBV30 NA TRBJ2-7
TGTGCCAGCAGCCCTAGGACTGGAGAAAAACTGTTTTTT CASSPRTGEKLFF NA TRBV7-6 NA TRBJ1-4
TGTGCCAGCAGTGGGACTAGCGGGAGAGGAGAGACCCAGTACTTC CASSGTSGRGETQYF TRBD2 TRBV7-2 NA TRBJ2-5
TGTGCCAGCAGCAACGGACAGGGGGAATCCCACAAGTCGAGAGGAAGGGAGCTGTTTTTT CASSNGQGESHKSRGRELFF TRBD1 TRBV28 NA TRBJ2-2
TGCGCCAGCAGCCCCCGGGACTCCCGGAACACCGGGGAGCTGTTTTTT CASSPRDSRNTGELFF NA TRBV5-1 NA TRBJ2-2
TGTGCCAGCTCACCACAGTCCCTGAACACTGAAGCTTTCTTT CASSPQSLNTEAFF NA TRBV18 NA TRBJ1-1
TGCGCCAGCAGCTTTGGGGGGGTGAGCACAGATACGCAGTATTTT CASSFGGVSTDTQYF TRBD2 TRBV5-1 once TRBJ2-3
TGTGCCAGCGGGCGGGCCTCGAACACTGAAGCTTTCTTT CASGRASNTEAFF NA TRBV6-5 NA TRBJ1-1
TGTGCCACCAGCAGAGAAAGCCATCCGGGCACCGGGGAGCTGTTTTTT CATSRESHPGTGELFF NA TRBV15 NA TRBJ2-2
TGTGCCTGGAGGGGACAGGGCGAATCCGGGGAGCTGTTTTTT CAWRGQGESGELFF TRBD1 TRBV30 NA TRBJ2-2
TGTGCCAGCAGCAACCGGGACAGGGATGGCTACACCTTC CASSNRDRDGYTF TRBD1 TRBV7-3 NA TRBJ1-2
TGTGCCTCCGGGGCGTCGGACTACGAGCAGTACTTC CASGASDYEQYF NA TRBV9 NA TRBJ2-7
TGTGCAAGTCGCTTAGCCGGGCAGGCTACTTGGTGCCCCCGAGAGGACGAGCAGTACTTC CASRLAGQATWCPREDEQYF NA TRBV12-2 NA TRBJ2-7
TGTGCCAGCAGCTTAGGTAGGACCATCGGAGGCTATGGCTACACCTTC CASSLGRTIGGYGYTF NA TRBV7-2 NA TRBJ1-2
TGTGCCAGCACCACCCGCACAGATACGCAGTATTTT CASTTRTDTQYF NA TRBV2 NA TRBJ2-3
TGTGCCAGCAGTGCCCCGGGACTAGCGGGAGCGGGGCAGTACTTC CASSAPGLAGAGQYF TRBD2 TRBV27 NA TRBJ2-7
TGTGCCAGCAGCTTTACTAGCGGTAGCACAGATACGCAGTATTTT CASSFTSGSTDTQYF TRBD2 TRBV11-3 once TRBJ2-3
TGTGCCAGCAGCCTCCCCTGGACGGAGCCCACCTTC CASSLPWTEPTF NA TRBV28 NA TRBJ1-2
TGTGCCAGCAGTCCGGGACACAACTATGGCTACACCTTC CASSPGHNYGYTF NA TRBV6-5 NA TRBJ1-2
TGTGCCAGCAGCCCGGGGAGCTCCTATAATTCACCCCTCCACTTT CASSPGSSYNSPLHF NA TRBV27 NA TRBJ1-6
TGTGCCTGGAGTTATGCCCAGAGCTCTGGAAACACCATATATTTT CAWSYAQSSGNTIYF NA TRBV30 NA TRBJ1-3
TGTGCCAGCAGTTACGCCCAGGCGGGACCTGAAGCTTTCTTT CASSYAQAGPEAFF NA TRBV6-6 NA TRBJ1-1
TGCGCCAGCAGCGAGAACACCGGGGAGCTGTTTTTT CASSENTGELFF NA TRBV5-1 NA TRBJ2-2
TGTGCCAGCAGCGCCACCGGGACTAAGACCGGGGAGCTGTTTTTT CASSATGTKTGELFF TRBD2 TRBV9 NA TRBJ2-2
TGCGCCAGCACCCCCCCCGGGACCCACGAGCAGTACTTC CASTPPGTHEQYF NA TRBV10-2 once TRBJ2-7
TGTGCCAGCAGCGTGGGATTCCTAGCTTCGGGCGAGCAGTACTTC CASSVGFLASGEQYF NA TRBV9 NA TRBJ2-7
TGTGCCAGCAGCTTGGGCAGGGGAGGTGGAAACACCATATATTTT CASSLGRGGGNTIYF NA TRBV2 NA TRBJ1-3
TGTGCCAGTCGCCCTACCGGAGCGGAGATAGTTACTGAAGCTTTCTTT CASRPTGAEIVTEAFF NA TRBV19 NA TRBJ1-1
TGTGCCAGCAGCAAGGACAGGGGGCGTTTTAAAAACATTCAGTACTTC CASSKDRGRFKNIQYF TRBD1 TRBV5-8 NA TRBJ2-4
TGCGCCAGCAGCTCAAACAGGGGTAATGAAAAACTGTTTTTT CASSSNRGNEKLFF TRBD1 TRBV5-1 NA TRBJ1-4
TGTGCCAGCAGCTTGTGGGGACAGCGATCCTCTGGGGCCAACGTCCTGACTTTC CASSLWGQRSSGANVLTF TRBD1 TRBV5-4 NA TRBJ2-6
TGTGCCAGCACCGAGCGGGGGGGTGGCTATGGCTACACCTTC CASTERGGGYGYTF NA TRBV28 NA TRBJ1-2